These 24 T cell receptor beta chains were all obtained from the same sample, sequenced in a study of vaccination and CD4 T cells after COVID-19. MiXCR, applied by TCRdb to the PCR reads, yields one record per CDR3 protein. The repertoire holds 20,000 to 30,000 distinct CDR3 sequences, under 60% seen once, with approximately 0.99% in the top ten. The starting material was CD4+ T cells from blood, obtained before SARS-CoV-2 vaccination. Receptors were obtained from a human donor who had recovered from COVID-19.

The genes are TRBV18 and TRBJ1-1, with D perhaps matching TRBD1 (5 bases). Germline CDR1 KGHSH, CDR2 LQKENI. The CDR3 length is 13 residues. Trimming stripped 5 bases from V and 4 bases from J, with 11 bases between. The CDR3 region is CASSLTGSTEAFF. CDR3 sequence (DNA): TGTGCCAGCTCATTAACAGGAAGCACTGAAGCTTTCTTT.

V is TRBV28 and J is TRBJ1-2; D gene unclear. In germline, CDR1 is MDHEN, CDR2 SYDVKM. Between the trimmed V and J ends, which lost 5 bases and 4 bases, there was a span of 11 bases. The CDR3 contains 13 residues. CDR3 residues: CASSRPTVYGYTF. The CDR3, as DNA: TGTGCCAGCAGTAGACCGACCGTCTATGGCTACACCTTC.

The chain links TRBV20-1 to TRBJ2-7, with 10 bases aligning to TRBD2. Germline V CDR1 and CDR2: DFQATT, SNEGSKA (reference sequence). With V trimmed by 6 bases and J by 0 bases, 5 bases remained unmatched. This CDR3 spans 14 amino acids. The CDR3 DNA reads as TGCAGTGCCCCACTAGCGGGGAACTCCTACGAGCAGTACTTC. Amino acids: CSAPLAGNSYEQYF.

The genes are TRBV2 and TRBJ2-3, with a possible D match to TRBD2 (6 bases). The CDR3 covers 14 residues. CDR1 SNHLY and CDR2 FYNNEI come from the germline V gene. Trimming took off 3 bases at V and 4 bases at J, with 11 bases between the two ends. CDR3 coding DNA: TGTGCCAGCAGTGACCCGGGAGCCCCAGATACGCAGTATTTT. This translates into CASSDPGAPDTQYF.

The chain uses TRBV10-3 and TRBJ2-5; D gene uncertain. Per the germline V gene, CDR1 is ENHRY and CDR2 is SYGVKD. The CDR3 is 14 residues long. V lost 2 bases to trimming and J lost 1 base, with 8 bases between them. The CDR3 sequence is CAISERGSQETQYF. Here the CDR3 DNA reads TGTGCCATCAGTGAGAGAGGCAGCCAAGAGACCCAGTACTTC.

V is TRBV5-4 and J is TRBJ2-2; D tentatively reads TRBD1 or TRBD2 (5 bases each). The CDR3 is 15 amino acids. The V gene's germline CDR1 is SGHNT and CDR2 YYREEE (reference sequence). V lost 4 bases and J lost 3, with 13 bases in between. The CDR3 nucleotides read TGTGCCAGCAGCCCCCGGGACCATGACACCGGGGAGCTGTTTTTT. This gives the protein CASSPRDHDTGELFF.

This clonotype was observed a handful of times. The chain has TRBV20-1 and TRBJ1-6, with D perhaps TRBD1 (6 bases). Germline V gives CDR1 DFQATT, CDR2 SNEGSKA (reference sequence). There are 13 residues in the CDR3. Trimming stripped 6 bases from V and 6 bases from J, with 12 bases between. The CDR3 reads CSAQDSGNSPLHF. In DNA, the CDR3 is TGCAGTGCGCAGGACAGCGGTAATTCACCCCTCCACTTT.

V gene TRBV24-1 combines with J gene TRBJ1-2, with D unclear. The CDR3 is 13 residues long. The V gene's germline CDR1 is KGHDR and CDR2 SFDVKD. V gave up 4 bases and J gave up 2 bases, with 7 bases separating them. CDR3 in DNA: TGTGCCACCAGTGAACAGTCCAACTATGGCTACACCTTC. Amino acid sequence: CATSEQSNYGYTF.

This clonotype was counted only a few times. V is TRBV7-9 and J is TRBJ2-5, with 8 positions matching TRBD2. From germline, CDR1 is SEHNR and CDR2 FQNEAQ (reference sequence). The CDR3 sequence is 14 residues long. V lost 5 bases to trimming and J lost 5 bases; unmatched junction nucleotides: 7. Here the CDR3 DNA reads TGTGCCAGCAGCCCACGGACTAGCATCGAGACCCAGTACTTC. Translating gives CASSPRTSIETQYF.

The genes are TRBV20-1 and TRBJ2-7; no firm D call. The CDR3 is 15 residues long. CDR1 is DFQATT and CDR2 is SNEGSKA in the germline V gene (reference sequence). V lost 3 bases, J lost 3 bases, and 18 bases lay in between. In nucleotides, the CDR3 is TGCAGTGCTAGTCGAGATGGGCTGTGGGGCTACGAGCAGTACTTC. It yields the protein CSASRDGLWGYEQYF.

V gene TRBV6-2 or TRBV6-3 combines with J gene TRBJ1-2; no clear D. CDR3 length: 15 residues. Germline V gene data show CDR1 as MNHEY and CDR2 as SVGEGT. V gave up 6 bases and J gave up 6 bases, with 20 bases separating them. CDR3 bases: TGTGCCAGCAGCACCATCCGGGATCCAGCCAATGGCTACACCTTC. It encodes CASSTIRDPANGYTF.

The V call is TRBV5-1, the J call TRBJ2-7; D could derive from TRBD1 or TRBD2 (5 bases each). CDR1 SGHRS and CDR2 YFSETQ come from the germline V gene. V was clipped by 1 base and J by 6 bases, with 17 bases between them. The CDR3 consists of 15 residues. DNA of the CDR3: TGCGCCAGCAGCTTGTTTGGGGGTACAGGTATCGAGCAGTACTTC. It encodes CASSLFGGTGIEQYF.

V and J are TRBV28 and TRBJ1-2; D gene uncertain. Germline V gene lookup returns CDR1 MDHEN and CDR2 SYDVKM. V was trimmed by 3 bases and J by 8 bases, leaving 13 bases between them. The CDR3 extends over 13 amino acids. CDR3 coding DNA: TGTGCCAGCAGTTTTTGGGCAGGAGAGGGCTACACCTTC. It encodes CASSFWAGEGYTF.

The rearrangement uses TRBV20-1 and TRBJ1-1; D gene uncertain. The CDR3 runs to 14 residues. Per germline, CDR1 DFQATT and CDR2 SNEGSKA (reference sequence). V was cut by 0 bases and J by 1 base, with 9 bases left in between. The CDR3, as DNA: TGCAGTGCTAGAGATTTGGGGTCGAACACTGAAGCTTTCTTT. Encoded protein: CSARDLGSNTEAFF.

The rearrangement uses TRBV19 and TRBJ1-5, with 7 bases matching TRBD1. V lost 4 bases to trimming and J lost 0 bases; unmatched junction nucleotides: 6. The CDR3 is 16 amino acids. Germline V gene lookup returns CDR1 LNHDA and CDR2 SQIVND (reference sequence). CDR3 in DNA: TGTGCCAGTAGTACGAGGACAGGTGTTAGCAATCAGCCCCAGCATTTT. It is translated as CASSTRTGVSNQPQHF.

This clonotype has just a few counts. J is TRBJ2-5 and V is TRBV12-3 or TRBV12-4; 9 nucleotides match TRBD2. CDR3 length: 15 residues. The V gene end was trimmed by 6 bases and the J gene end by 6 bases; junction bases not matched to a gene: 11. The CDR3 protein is CASSEVAGAGKTQYF. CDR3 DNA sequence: TGTGCCAGCAGCGAGGTAGCGGGAGCCGGAAAGACCCAGTACTTC.

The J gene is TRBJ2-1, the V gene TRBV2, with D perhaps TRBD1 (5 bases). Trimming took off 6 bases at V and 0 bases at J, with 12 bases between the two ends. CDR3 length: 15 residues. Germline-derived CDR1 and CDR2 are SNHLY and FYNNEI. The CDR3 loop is CASRDSMSSYNEQFF. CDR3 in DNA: TGTGCCAGCAGAGACAGCATGAGCTCCTACAATGAGCAGTTCTTC. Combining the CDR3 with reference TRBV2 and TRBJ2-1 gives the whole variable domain EPEVTQTPSHQVTQMGQEVILRCVPISNHLYFYWYRQILGQKVEFLVSFYNNEISEKSEIFDDQFSVERPDGSNFTLKIRSTKLEDSAMYFCASRDSMSSYNEQFFGPGTRLTVL.

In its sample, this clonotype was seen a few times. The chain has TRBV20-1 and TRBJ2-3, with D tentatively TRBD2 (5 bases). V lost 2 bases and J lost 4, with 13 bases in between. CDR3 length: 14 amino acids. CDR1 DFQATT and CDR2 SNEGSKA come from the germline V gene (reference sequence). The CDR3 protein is CSARHRESPDTQYF. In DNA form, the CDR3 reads TGCAGTGCTAGACATAGGGAGTCCCCAGATACGCAGTATTTT.

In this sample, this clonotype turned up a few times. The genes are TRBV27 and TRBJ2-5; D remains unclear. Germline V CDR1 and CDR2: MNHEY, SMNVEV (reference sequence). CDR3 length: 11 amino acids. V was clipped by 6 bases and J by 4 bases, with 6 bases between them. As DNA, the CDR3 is TGTGCCAGCAGCAGCCTAGAGACCCAGTACTTC. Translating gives CASSSLETQYF.

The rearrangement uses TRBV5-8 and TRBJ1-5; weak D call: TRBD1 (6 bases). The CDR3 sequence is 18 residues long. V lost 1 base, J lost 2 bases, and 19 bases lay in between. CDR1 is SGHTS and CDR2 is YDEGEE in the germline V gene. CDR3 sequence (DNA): TGTGCCAGCAGCTTGTGGGCAGGGCTCTCAGGGGGCAATCAGCCCCAGCATTTT. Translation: CASSLWAGLSGGNQPQHF. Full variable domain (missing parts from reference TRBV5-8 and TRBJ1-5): EAGVTQSPTHLIKTRGQQATLRCSPISGHTSVYWYQQALGLGLQFLLWYDEGEERNRGNFPPRFSGRQFPNYSSELNVNALELEDSALYLCASSLWAGLSGGNQPQHFGDGTRLSIL.

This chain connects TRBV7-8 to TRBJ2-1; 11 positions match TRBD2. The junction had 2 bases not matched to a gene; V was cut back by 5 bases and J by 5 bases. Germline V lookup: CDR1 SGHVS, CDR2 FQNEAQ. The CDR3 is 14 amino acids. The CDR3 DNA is TGTGCCAGCAGCCGACTAGCGGGGCACAATGAGCAGTTCTTC. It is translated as CASSRLAGHNEQFF.

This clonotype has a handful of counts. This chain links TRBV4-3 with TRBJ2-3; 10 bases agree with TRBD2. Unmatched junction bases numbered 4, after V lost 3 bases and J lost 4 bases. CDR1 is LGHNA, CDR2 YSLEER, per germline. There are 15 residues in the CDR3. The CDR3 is CASSHGAGGSDTQYF. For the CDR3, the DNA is TGCGCCAGCAGCCATGGAGCGGGAGGGTCAGATACGCAGTATTTT.

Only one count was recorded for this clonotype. The CDR3 loop is CASSLGGRAEKLFF. Written as DNA, the CDR3 is TGTGCCAGCAGCTTGGGGGGCAGGGCCGAAAAACTGTTTTTT. This rearrangement joins TRBV5-4 to TRBJ1-4, with a possible D match to TRBD1 (5 bases). CDR1 is SGHNT and CDR2 is YYREEE in the germline V gene (reference sequence). Trimming took off 0 bases at V and 8 bases at J, with 11 bases between the two ends. This CDR3 is built from 14 residues.

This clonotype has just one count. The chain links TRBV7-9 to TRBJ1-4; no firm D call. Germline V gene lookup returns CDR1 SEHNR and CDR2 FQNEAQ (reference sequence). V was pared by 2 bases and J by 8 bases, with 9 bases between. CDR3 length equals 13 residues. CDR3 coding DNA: TGTGCCAGCAGCTTACTAGACACGGAAAAACTGTTTTTT. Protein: CASSLLDTEKLFF.